Following are 20 T cell receptor beta chains from one sample sequenced in a study of blood T cell repertoires in COVID-19. The assay was immunoSEQ multiplex PCR, and TCRdb's table has in-frame clones only and misses some. The sample consists of about 210,000 clones, about 90% of them appearing once. Input material: peripheral blood. The receptors here all came from a man aged 25-45 years with acute or convalescent COVID-19.

The rearrangement joins TRBV6-5 to TRBJ2-1, with 10 positions matching TRBD2. This CDR3 is built from 14 residues. V lost 6 bases to trimming and J lost 7 bases; unmatched junction nucleotides: 6. Germline lookup yields CDR1 MNHEY and CDR2 SVGAGI. The DNA of the CDR3 is TGTGCCAGCAGGGCTAGCGGGAGTTTGAATGAGCAGTTCTTC. It is translated as CASRASGSLNEQFF.

This chain joins TRBV19 and TRBJ1-2; 7 nucleotides match TRBD1. The CDR3 sequence is 13 residues long. CDR1 is LNHDA and CDR2 is SQIVND in the germline V gene (reference sequence). The junction had 12 bases not matched to a gene; V was cut back by 7 bases and J by 10 bases. The CDR3 here is CASTRGLSGTYTF. The DNA for the CDR3 is TGTGCCAGTACGAGGGGGCTGAGTGGGACCTACACCTTC.

The chain combines TRBV28 with TRBJ1-5; 12 bases match TRBD1. The CDR3 has 16 amino acids. J gave up 7 bases and V 2 bases, and 6 bases lay outside the gene matches. Germline V gives CDR1 MDHEN, CDR2 SYDVKM. This CDR3 reads CASSLPGTGGWQPQHF. CDR3 DNA: TGTGCCAGCAGTTTACCAGGGACAGGGGGCTGGCAGCCCCAGCATTTT.

This clone was recorded only once. The chain combines TRBV27 with TRBJ1-1; TRBD1 matches 8 bases. There are 14 residues in the CDR3. The germline V gene encodes CDR1 MNHEY and CDR2 SMNVEV (reference sequence). J gave up 4 bases and V 3 bases, and 4 bases lay outside the gene matches. The CDR3 loop reads CASSFRGLGTEAFF. In DNA, the CDR3 is TGTGCCAGCAGTTTCAGGGGGCTGGGCACTGAAGCTTTCTTT.

The chain carries TRBV7-9 and TRBJ2-1; D is perhaps TRBD1 (7 bases). In germline, CDR1 is SEHNR, CDR2 FQNEAQ (reference sequence). The CDR3 extends over 12 amino acids. V lost 7 bases, J lost 9 bases, and 13 bases lay in between. CDR3 nucleotide sequence: TGTGCCAGCATCAGCAGGGGGGCTGAGCAGTTCTTC. This codes for CASISRGAEQFF.

The table lists this clone with many counts. This sequence joins TRBV11-1 and TRBJ2-7; TRBD1 is a possible D gene (6 bases). V lost 6 bases and J lost 4, with 19 bases in between. The CDR3 spans 15 residues. Germline V lookup: CDR1 SGHAT, CDR2 FQDESV (reference sequence). The DNA of the CDR3 is TGTGCCAGCAGTAAAGAGGTTGGGGGCATGTACGAGCAGTACTTC. Translation gives CASSKEVGGMYEQYF.

CDR3 loop: CASSIPPAEEQYF. The CDR3 nucleotides read TGTGCCAGTAGTATACCCCCCGCAGAAGAGCAGTACTTC. The chain recombines TRBV19 with TRBJ2-7; D ambiguous. Germline V gene sequence: CDR1 LNHDA, CDR2 SQIVND (reference sequence). The V gene lost 2 bases and the J gene lost 7 bases, with 12 bases spanning the gap. CDR3 size: 13 residues. Combining the CDR3 with reference TRBV19 and TRBJ2-7 gives the whole variable domain DGGITQSPKYLFRKEGQNVTLSCEQNLNHDAMYWYRQDPGQGLRLIYYSQIVNDFQKGDIAEGYSVSREKKESFPLTVTSAQKNPTAFYLCASSIPPAEEQYFGPGTRLTVT.

The chain carries TRBV28 and TRBJ1-5, with 8 bases fitting TRBD1. Unmatched junction bases numbered 8, after V lost 7 bases and J lost 3 bases. CDR3 length: 15 amino acids. From germline, CDR1 is MDHEN and CDR2 SYDVKM. The CDR3 protein is CASTQGAINNQPQHF. The CDR3 DNA reads TGTGCCAGCACTCAGGGGGCCATAAACAATCAGCCCCAGCATTTT.

The rearrangement joins TRBV5-4 to TRBJ2-5; the match to TRBD2 covers 7 bases. Trimming took 4 bases from V and 1 from J; bases not matched to a gene: 10. The CDR3 extends over 16 amino acids. Germline loops: CDR1 SGHNT, CDR2 YYREEE (reference sequence). The CDR3 here is CASSPTGGRGQETQYF. The CDR3 DNA sequence: TGTGCCAGCAGCCCCACCGGCGGGAGAGGCCAAGAGACCCAGTACTTC.

The V call is TRBV30, the J call TRBJ1-6; a possible D gene is TRBD1 (5 bases). Trimming took 0 bases from V and 7 from J, leaving 19 bases between them. CDR3 length equals 17 residues. Germline values: CDR1 GTSNPN, CDR2 SVGIG (reference sequence). CDR3 nucleotides: TGTGCCTGGAGTGTACGGGGAGGGACCCGTTGGAATTCACCCCTCCACTTT. Its protein product is CAWSVRGGTRWNSPLHF.

This chain links TRBV3-1 (or the pseudogene TRBV3-2) with TRBJ2-3, with 8 nucleotides matching TRBD2. The V and J ends lost 2 bases and 0 bases, in that order; junction bases with no gene match: 4. Germline CDR1 reads LGHDT; CDR2 reads YNNKEL (reference sequence). The CDR3 is 16 residues long. The CDR3 spells CASSQLAGGSTDTQYF. CDR3 nucleotides: TGTGCCAGCAGCCAATTGGCGGGGGGTAGCACAGATACGCAGTATTTT.

The V call is TRBV4-1, the J call TRBJ2-1; a weak D match, TRBD1 (6 bases). This CDR3 is built from 18 residues. Germline lookup yields CDR1 MGHRA and CDR2 YSYEKL. V shed 0 bases and J shed 6 bases, with 21 bases lying between them. The CDR3 loop is CASSQDPPTGSIRNEQFF. CDR3 sequence (DNA): TGCGCCAGCAGCCAAGATCCTCCAACAGGGTCAATCCGCAATGAGCAGTTCTTC.

The genes are TRBV27 and TRBJ1-1; 7 bases align to TRBD1. V was pared by 5 bases and J by 7 bases, with 7 bases of the junction left unmatched. The germline V gene encodes CDR1 MNHEY and CDR2 SMNVEV (reference sequence). The CDR3 runs 13 residues. CDR3 nucleotides: TGTGCCAGCAGTGCCCGGACAGGATTTGAAGCTTTCTTT. Translating gives CASSARTGFEAFF.

The chain joins TRBV18 to TRBJ2-7; a possible D gene is TRBD2 (7 bases). V dropped 4 bases and J dropped 1 base, with 11 bases sitting between them. The germline gives CDR1 KGHSH, CDR2 LQKENI. This CDR3 is 14 amino acids long. The CDR3 nucleotides read TGTGCCAGCTCACTAGAGGGGGGGTCCTACGAGCAGTACTTC. Encoded protein: CASSLEGGSYEQYF.

The chain employs TRBV19 and TRBJ2-7; no firm D call. The CDR3 spans 14 residues. V dropped 4 bases and J dropped 3 bases, with 13 bases sitting between them. Germline V gene data show CDR1 as LNHDA and CDR2 as SQIVND (reference sequence). CDR3 coding DNA: TGTGCCAGTAGTACCATCCCCCAGGACTACGAGCAGTACTTC. As protein: CASSTIPQDYEQYF. The variable domain in full, with the rest retrieved from reference TRBV19 and TRBJ2-7, is DGGITQSPKYLFRKEGQNVTLSCEQNLNHDAMYWYRQDPGQGLRLIYYSQIVNDFQKGDIAEGYSVSREKKESFPLTVTSAQKNPTAFYLCASSTIPQDYEQYFGPGTRLTVT.

The chain recombines TRBV5-4 with TRBJ2-3, with TRBD2 identical over 7 bases. The CDR3 has 15 residues. The V and J ends lost 0 bases and 4 bases, in that order; junction bases with no gene match: 5. CDR1 is SGHNT and CDR2 is YYREEE in the germline V gene (reference sequence). CDR3 nucleotide sequence: TGTGCCAGCAGCTTGGCGGGGCTAGCGGCAGATACGCAGTATTTT. Protein product: CASSLAGLAADTQYF.

This rearrangement joins TRBV2 to TRBJ2-5; 7 bases match TRBD2. The V segment lost 6 bases and the J segment 5 bases; nucleotides outside the gene matches: 15. The CDR3 extends over 16 amino acids. The germline gives CDR1 SNHLY, CDR2 FYNNEI. DNA for the CDR3: TGTGCCAGCAGACGTAGGGAGGGGAATTCCCGGGAGACCCAGTACTTC. Translated: CASRRREGNSRETQYF.

The chain carries TRBV7-3 and TRBJ1-1, with 7 bases that match TRBD1. CDR1 and CDR2 (germline): SGHTA, FQGTGA. V lost 5 bases to trimming and J lost 3 bases; unmatched junction nucleotides: 3. The CDR3 loop spans 13 amino acids. This CDR3 reads CASSRDRDTEAFF. Here the CDR3 DNA reads TGTGCCAGCAGCCGCGACAGGGACACTGAAGCTTTCTTT. Drawing the rest from reference TRBV7-3 and TRBJ1-1, the complete variable domain is GAGVSQTPSNKVTEKGKYVELRCDPISGHTALYWYRQSLGQGPEFLIYFQGTGAADDSGLPNDRFFAVRPEGSVSTLKIQRTERGDSAVYLCASSRDRDTEAFFGQGTRLTVV.

The chain uses TRBV5-8 and TRBJ2-1; 7 positions match TRBD1. Per the germline V gene, CDR1 is SGHTS and CDR2 is YDEGEE. The CDR3 runs 14 residues. V was clipped by 2 bases and J by 9 bases; unmatched bases: 8. The CDR3 loop is CASSFLQGFGEQFF. The CDR3 DNA is TGTGCCAGCAGCTTCCTACAGGGGTTTGGTGAGCAGTTCTTC. Using reference TRBV5-8 and TRBJ2-1 for the parts outside the CDR3, the full variable domain is EAGVTQSPTHLIKTRGQQATLRCSPISGHTSVYWYQQALGLGLQFLLWYDEGEERNRGNFPPRFSGRQFPNYSSELNVNALELEDSALYLCASSFLQGFGEQFFGPGTRLTVL.

The CDR3 spells CASSPEGTGKGMNTEAFF. As DNA, the CDR3 is TGTGCCAGCTCCCCAGAGGGGACAGGGAAGGGGATGAACACTGAAGCTTTCTTT. The V gene is TRBV18, the J gene TRBJ1-1; TRBD1 agrees at 9 bases. The CDR3 covers 18 residues. The germline CDR1 and CDR2 sequences are KGHSH and LQKENI. V gave up 6 bases and J gave up 0 bases; unmatched junction bases: 14.